This T cell receptor (beta chain) was found in a study of identical twins. The study's findings and limits: Beta out-of-frame twin sharing showed a weaker excess. Shared out-of-frame alpha sequences (those common to twins) showed excess low generation probability. Fewer insertions were carried by abundant cord blood beta clonotypes, but none was seen in memory repertoires. Zero-insertion analyses were open to partial confounding by invariant MAIT and iNKT cells.

The V gene's germline CDR1 is GTSNPN and CDR2 SVGIG (reference sequence). The V end was cut by 2 bases, the J end by 3 bases, with 10 bases between. CDR3 length: 14 residues. With respect to this clonotype: Its antigen is not identified.

MiXCR, run by TCRdb on the 5' RACE reads, gives a single entry per CDR3 protein. The sample lists fewer than 450,000 distinct CDR3 sequences, roughly 9% seen once, with over 7% in the top ten. The chain couples TRBV30 to TRBJ1-4, with a possible D match to TRBD1 (5 bases). The source of this sequence is a woman aged 45 to 65 in good health. The sequencing input was naive T cells sorted from blood. In nucleotides, the CDR3 is TGTGCCTGGAGTCCCGGGGCACCTAATGAAAAACTGTTTTTT. This sequence encodes CAWSPGAPNEKLFF. Full variable domain (missing parts from reference TRBV30 and TRBJ1-4): SQTIHQWPATLVQPVGSPLSLECTVEGTSNPNLYWYRQAAGRGLQLLFYSVGIGQISSEVPQNLSASRPQDRQFILSSKKLLLSDSGFYLCAWSPGAPNEKLFFGSGTQLSVL.